These T cell receptor beta chains were read from a single sample in a study of blood T cell repertoires in COVID-19. Method: immunoSEQ multiplex PCR; TCRdb's copy keeps in-frame clones and lacks some. Here the sample spans about 180,000 clones, around 85% being singletons. The sample comprised PBMCs or T cells enriched from blood (not recorded which). These receptors came from a middle-aged man who had recovered from COVID-19. The CDR3 runs from the conserved cysteine through the conserved F or W. A D gene is named only where the DNA matches it firmly. A row's size may be missing; if present it is once, few, many or a size class.

- TRBJ2-7 TRBV13 - CASSLWTDSYEQYF TGTGCCAGCAGCTTGTGGACTGACTCCTACGAGCAGTACTTC
- TRBJ1-2 TRBV5-1 - CASSLAGGALSHYGYTF TGCGCCAGCAGCTTGGCCGGTGGGGCTCTGAGCCATTATGGCTACACCTTC
- TRBJ1-2 TRBV27 TRBD1 CASSPTGEINYGYTF TGTGCCAGCAGTCCAACAGGGGAAATTAACTATGGCTACACCTTC
- TRBJ1-1 TRBV7-8 TRBD1 CASSRTVNRGISTEAFF TGTGCCAGCAGCCGCACCGTAAACAGGGGAATCAGCACTGAAGCTTTCTTT
once TRBJ1-1 TRBV29-1 TRBD1 CSGRTGTMNTEAFF TGCAGCGGGCGGACAGGGACAATGAACACTGAAGCTTTCTTT
- TRBJ2-1 TRBV11-2 TRBD2 CASSLDGGAYEQFF TGTGCCAGCAGCTTAGACGGGGGGGCGTATGAGCAGTTCTTC
- TRBJ1-2 TRBV30 TRBD1 CAWSRQGFGYTF TGTGCCTGGAGTCGACAGGGTTTCGGCTACACCTTC
- TRBJ2-3 TRBV11-3 TRBD2 CASSSKSGSSLGDTQYF TGTGCCAGCAGCTCAAAAAGCGGGAGTTCCTTAGGGGATACGCAGTATTTT
- TRBJ1-5 TRBV7-8 - CASNLGVENQPQHF TGTGCCAGCAATCTCGGAGTGGAAAATCAGCCCCAGCATTTT
- TRBJ2-3 TRBV18 TRBD1 CASSPTGQGFDTQYF TGTGCCAGCTCACCGACGGGACAGGGGTTTGATACGCAGTATTTT
- TRBJ2-1 TRBV2 TRBD1 CASAGGEQGANYNEQFF TGTGCCAGCGCAGGAGGGGAACAGGGGGCCAACTACAATGAGCAGTTCTTC
once TRBJ1-6 TRBV5-6 TRBD1 CASSLRTGPVGSPLHF TGTGCCAGCAGCTTACGGACAGGGCCCGTGGGTTCACCCCTCCACTTT
- TRBJ2-4 TRBV5-4 TRBD1 CASSFLTGEAKNIQYF TGTGCCAGCAGCTTCTTGACAGGGGAAGCCAAAAACATTCAGTACTTC
- TRBJ2-1 TRBV18 - CASSPQGETGQFF TGTGCCAGCTCACCACAGGGAGAGACAGGGCAGTTCTTC
- TRBJ2-1 TRBV5-1 - CASSIGQNNEQFF TGCGCCAGCAGCATCGGACAGAACAATGAGCAGTTCTTC
- TRBJ2-1 TRBV24-1 TRBD1 CATGLGQGENNEQFF TGTGCCACCGGTTTAGGACAGGGGGAAAACAATGAGCAGTTCTTC
- TRBJ1-2 TRBV10-3 - CAISESLGVVYGYTF TGTGCCATCAGTGAGTCTTTAGGGGTCGTCTATGGCTACACCTTC
- TRBJ2-2 TRBV24-1 - CATSPGDIGGELFF TGTGCCACCAGTCCCGGGGATATTGGCGGGGAGCTGTTTTTT
- TRBJ1-6 TRBV7-9 - CASSYETANSPLHF TGTGCCAGCAGCTATGAGACAGCCAATTCACCCCTCCACTTT
- TRBJ1-4 TRBV5-1 TRBD1 CASSPGGTGGVANEKLFF TGCGCCAGCAGCCCCGGGGGGACAGGGGGTGTAGCTAATGAAAAACTGTTTTTT
- TRBJ2-5 TRBV5-8 TRBD1 CASSLPRQGSGTQYF TGTGCCAGCAGCTTACCGAGACAGGGGTCGGGGACCCAGTACTTC
- TRBJ1-4 TRBV3-1/TRBV3-2 - CASRASYNEKLFF TGTGCCAGCAGGGCAAGTTATAATGAAAAACTGTTTTTT
- TRBJ2-4 TRBV5-5 - CASSYRENIQYF TGTGCCAGCAGCTACAGGGAAAACATTCAGTACTTC
- TRBJ2-7 TRBV28 TRBD1 CATRDRGRYEQYF TGTGCCACCCGGGACAGGGGGCGCTACGAGCAGTACTTC
- TRBJ1-1 TRBV6-1 - CASSDFILVGAGNTEAFF TGTGCCAGCAGTGATTTTATTTTGGTGGGCGCAGGGAACACTGAAGCTTTCTTT
- TRBJ2-1 TRBV19 - CASSRWGHTYNEQFF TGTGCCAGCTCCCGTTGGGGACATACCTACAATGAGCAGTTCTTC
- TRBJ2-5 TRBV5-1 TRBD1 CASSWTGDQETQYF TGCGCCAGCAGCTGGACAGGCGATCAAGAGACCCAGTACTTC
- TRBJ2-1 TRBV5-8 - CASSLVLGESRSYNEQFF TGTGCCAGCAGCTTGGTGCTCGGTGAGTCGCGCTCCTACAATGAGCAGTTCTTC